This TCR beta chain was observed in a study of T cell responses to AZD1222 COVID-19 vaccine. Whole-study findings and limits: The donor cohort was predominantly white British with a female majority, and clonal diversity may have been underestimated. Within unmutated variant regions lay the reported targets of nearly half of spike-specific TCRs.

The repertoire was sequenced with immunoSEQ multiplex PCR; TCRdb's copy has only in-frame clones and lacks some. The repertoire consists of approximately 130,000 clones, with nearly 90% occurring once and the leading ten covering roughly a tenth. The CDR3 totals 16 residues. Germline CDR1 WNHNN, CDR2 SYGVQD (reference sequence). Trimming removed 4 bases from V and 2 bases from J; junction bases left unmatched: 10. Second doses were pooled across both intervals (about 4 or about 12 weeks). Points on this clone: Its antigen is still unknown.

The sample in question was peripheral blood, obtained 28 days after the second AZD1222 dose. V usage is TRBV10-1 and J usage is TRBJ1-1, with TRBD1 identical over 7 bases. This sequence originates from an adult who received the AZD1222 COVID-19 vaccine. CDR3 in amino acids: CASSVWRGQENTEAFF. In nucleotides, the CDR3 is TGCGCCAGCAGTGTGTGGCGCGGACAGGAAAACACTGAAGCTTTCTTT.